This T cell receptor beta chain stems from a study of CD8+ T cells in alopecia areata. Findings and caveats of the study: Many expanded lesional clones persisted in scalp and blood during tofacitinib. Significant decreases in scalp clonality and expanded CD8+ clones followed tofacitinib treatment.

V was pared by 8 bases and J by 0 bases, with 4 bases of the junction left unmatched. Germline-derived CDR1 and CDR2 are LNHNV and YYDKDF (reference sequence). CDR3 length: 13 amino acids. Treatment defined: oral pan-JAK inhibitor, 5-10 mg twice daily. Patients with alopecia areata provided lesional scalp punch biopsies as well as peripheral blood. In regard to this clone: Its antigen is currently unknown.

Extracted RNA was reverse transcribed into cDNA, the sequencing template. Repertoires were generated with immunoSEQ multiplex PCR, while TCRdb's copy carries only in-frame clones and drops some. Of over 150,000 clones in the sample, approximately 55% were seen once. This clonotype originated in a human donor with alopecia areata. This specimen consisted of CD8+ T cells sorted from blood, obtained at week 24, from a patient treated with tofacitinib. The rearrangement uses TRBV15 and TRBJ2-7, with TRBD1 matching over 7 bases. DNA of the CDR3: TGTGCCACCCGGGGACAGAGCTCCTACGAGCAGTACTTC. Translated, it gives CATRGQSSYEQYF. Drawing the rest from reference TRBV15 and TRBJ2-7, the complete variable domain is DAMVIQNPRYQVTQFGKPVTLSCSQTLNHNVMYWYQQKSSQAPKLLFHYYDKDFNNEADTPDNFQSRRPNTSFCFLDIRSPGLGDTAMYLCATRGQSSYEQYFGPGTRLTVT.